This note documents a single T cell receptor beta chain sequence. Its target is not known. The data stem from a study of immune cell composition in non-small cell lung cancer. Study-wide results and limits: Clones >0.5% enriched in tumour were rarer in adenocarcinoma (about 35%) than squamous (roughly 75%). Tumour TCR-beta clonality showed no significant link to smoking pack-years.

Normal lung was sampled as far from the tumour as possible, at least 3 cm. TCRdb's copy holds only in-frame clones and misses some; the assay was immunoSEQ multiplex PCR. The sample lists 3,200 or so clones; 74% were seen once. This sequence originates from a human donor with non-small cell lung cancer. The sample comprised non-adjacent lung tissue.

Here the CDR3 DNA reads TGTGCCAGCGGGAAGGGGATAAGGGACTATGGCTACACCTTC. Its translation is CASGKGIRDYGYTF. The V gene is TRBV6-5, the J gene TRBJ1-2, with D possibly being TRBD1 (5 bases). The CDR3 has 14 amino acids. The V end was cut by 8 bases, the J end by 3 bases, with 16 bases between. Looked up from germline, CDR1 is MNHEY and CDR2 is SVGAGI.